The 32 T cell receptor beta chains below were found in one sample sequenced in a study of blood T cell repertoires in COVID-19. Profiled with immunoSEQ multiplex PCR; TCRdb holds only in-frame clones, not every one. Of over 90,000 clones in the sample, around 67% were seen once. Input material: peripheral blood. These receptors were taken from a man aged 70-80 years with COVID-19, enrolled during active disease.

The CDR3 here is CLSGPRGGHSYGYTF. In DNA form, the CDR3 reads TGTCTCTCCGGGCCCAGGGGCGGTCATAGCTATGGCTACACCTTC. The chain carries TRBV27 and TRBJ1-2; maybe TRBD1 (6 bases). In germline, CDR1 is MNHEY, CDR2 SMNVEV (reference sequence). CDR3 length equals 15 residues.

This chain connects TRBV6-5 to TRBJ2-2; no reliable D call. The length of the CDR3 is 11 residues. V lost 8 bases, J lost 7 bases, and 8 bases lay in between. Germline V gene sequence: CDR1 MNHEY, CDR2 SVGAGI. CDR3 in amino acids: CASGTVGELFF. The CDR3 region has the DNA TGTGCCAGCGGAACAGTCGGGGAGCTGTTTTTT.

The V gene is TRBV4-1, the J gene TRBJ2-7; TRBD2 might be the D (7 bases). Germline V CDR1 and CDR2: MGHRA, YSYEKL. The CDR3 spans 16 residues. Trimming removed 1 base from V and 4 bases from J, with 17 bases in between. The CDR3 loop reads CASSQGPGDYLYEQYF. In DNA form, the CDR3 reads TGCGCCAGCAGCCAAGGGCCAGGGGACTATCTTTACGAGCAGTACTTC.

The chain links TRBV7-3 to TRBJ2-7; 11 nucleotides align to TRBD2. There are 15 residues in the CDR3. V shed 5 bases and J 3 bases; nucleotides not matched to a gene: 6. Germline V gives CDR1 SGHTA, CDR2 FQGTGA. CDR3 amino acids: CASSLGTSGIYEQYF. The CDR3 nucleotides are TGTGCCAGCAGCCTTGGGACTAGCGGAATCTACGAGCAGTACTTC. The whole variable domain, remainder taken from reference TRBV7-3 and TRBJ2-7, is GAGVSQTPSNKVTEKGKYVELRCDPISGHTALYWYRQSLGQGPEFLIYFQGTGAADDSGLPNDRFFAVRPEGSVSTLKIQRTERGDSAVYLCASSLGTSGIYEQYFGPGTRLTVT.

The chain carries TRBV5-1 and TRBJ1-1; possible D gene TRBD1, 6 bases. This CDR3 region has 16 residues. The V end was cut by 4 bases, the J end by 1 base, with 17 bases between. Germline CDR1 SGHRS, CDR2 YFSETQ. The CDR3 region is CASSLQGIETNTEAFF. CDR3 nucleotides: TGCGCCAGCAGCCTACAGGGAATCGAGACGAACACTGAAGCTTTCTTT.

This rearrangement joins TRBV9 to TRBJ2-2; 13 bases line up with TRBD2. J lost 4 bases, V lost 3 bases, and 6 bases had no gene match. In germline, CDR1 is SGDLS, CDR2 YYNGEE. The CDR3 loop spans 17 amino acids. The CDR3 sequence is CASSARLAGGVTGELFF. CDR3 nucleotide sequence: TGTGCCAGCAGCGCAAGACTAGCGGGAGGTGTCACCGGGGAGCTGTTTTTT.

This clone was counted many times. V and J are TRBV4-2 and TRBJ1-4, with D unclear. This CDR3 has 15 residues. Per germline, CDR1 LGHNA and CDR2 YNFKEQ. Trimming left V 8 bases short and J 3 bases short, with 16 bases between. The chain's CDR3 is CASEGSGGANEKLFF. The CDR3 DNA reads TGTGCCAGCGAGGGCTCCGGTGGAGCTAATGAAAAACTGTTTTTT.

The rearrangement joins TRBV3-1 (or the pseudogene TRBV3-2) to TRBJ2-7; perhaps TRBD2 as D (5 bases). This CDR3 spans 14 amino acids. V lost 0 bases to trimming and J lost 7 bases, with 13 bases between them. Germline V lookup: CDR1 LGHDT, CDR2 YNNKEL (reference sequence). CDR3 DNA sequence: TGTGCCAGCAGCCAAGAATTGGGAGTTTCGGAGCAGTACTTC. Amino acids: CASSQELGVSEQYF.

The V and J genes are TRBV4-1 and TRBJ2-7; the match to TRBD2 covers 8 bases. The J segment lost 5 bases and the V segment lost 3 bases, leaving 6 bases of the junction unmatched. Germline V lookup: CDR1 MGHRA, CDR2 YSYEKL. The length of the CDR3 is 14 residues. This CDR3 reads CASSHSGLGHEQYF. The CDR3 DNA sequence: TGCGCCAGCAGCCACTCGGGACTAGGACACGAGCAGTACTTC.

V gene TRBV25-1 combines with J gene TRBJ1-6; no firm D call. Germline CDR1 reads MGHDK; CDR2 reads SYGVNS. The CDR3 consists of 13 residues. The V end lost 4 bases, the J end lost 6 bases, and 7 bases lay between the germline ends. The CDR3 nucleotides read TGTGCCAGCAGTGTACAGCCTAATTCACCCCTCCACTTT. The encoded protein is CASSVQPNSPLHF.

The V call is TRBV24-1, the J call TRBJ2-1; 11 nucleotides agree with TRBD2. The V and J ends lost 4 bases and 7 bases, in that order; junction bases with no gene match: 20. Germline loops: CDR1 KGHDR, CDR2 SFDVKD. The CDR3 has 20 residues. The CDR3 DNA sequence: TGTGCCACCAGTGACCCTAACCCGAAAACTAGCGGGAGCCCCTCTAATGAGCAGTTCTTC. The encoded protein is CATSDPNPKTSGSPSNEQFF.

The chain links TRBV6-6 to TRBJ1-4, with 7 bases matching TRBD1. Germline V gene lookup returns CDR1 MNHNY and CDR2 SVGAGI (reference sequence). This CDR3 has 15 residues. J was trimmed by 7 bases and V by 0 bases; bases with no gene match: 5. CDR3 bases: TGTGCCAGCAGTTACTCACGGACAGGCGGTGAAAAACTGTTTTTT. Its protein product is CASSYSRTGGEKLFF.

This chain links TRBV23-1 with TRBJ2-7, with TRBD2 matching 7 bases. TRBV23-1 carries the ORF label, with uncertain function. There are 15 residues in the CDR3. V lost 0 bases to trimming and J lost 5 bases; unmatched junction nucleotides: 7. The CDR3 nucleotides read TGCGCCAGCAGTCAATCTGGGAGGGAGAGGGACGAGCAGTACTTC. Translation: CASSQSGRERDEQYF.

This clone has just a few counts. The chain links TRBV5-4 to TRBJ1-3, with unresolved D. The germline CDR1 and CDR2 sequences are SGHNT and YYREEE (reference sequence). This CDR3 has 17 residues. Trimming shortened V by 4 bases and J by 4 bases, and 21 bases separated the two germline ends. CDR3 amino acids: CASSRAARYGSGNTIYF. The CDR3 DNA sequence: TGTGCCAGCAGCCGTGCGGCCCGTTATGGTTCCGGAAACACCATATATTTT.

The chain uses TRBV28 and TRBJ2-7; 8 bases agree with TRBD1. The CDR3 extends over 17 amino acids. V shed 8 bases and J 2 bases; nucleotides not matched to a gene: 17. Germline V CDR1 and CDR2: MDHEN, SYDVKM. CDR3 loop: CASFTNIPDRVPYEQYF. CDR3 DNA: TGTGCCAGCTTCACAAATATCCCGGACAGGGTCCCCTACGAGCAGTACTTC.

CDR3 in amino acids: CASSWTGSDQPQHF. For the CDR3, the DNA is TGTGCCAGTAGTTGGACAGGGAGTGATCAGCCCCAGCATTTT. The chain is built from TRBV19 and TRBJ1-5, with TRBD1 matching 8 bases. This CDR3 is built from 14 residues. Losses at the gene ends were 5 bases for V and 5 bases for J; bases not matched to a gene: 5. In germline, CDR1 is LNHDA, CDR2 SQIVND (reference sequence).

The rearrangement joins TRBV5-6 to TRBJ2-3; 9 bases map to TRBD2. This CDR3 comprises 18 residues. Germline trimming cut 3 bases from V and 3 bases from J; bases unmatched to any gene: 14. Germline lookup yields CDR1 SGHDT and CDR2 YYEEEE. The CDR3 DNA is TGTGCCAGCAGCTCTTACTTTAGCGGGAGAGATCGAACAGATACGCAGTATTTT. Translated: CASSSYFSGRDRTDTQYF.

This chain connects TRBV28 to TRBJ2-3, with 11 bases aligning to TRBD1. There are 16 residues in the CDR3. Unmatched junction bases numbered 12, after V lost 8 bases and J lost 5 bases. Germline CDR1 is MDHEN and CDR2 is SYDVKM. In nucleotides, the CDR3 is TGTGCCAGCTTCCACCAGGGGGACAGGGGGATAGATACGCAGTATTTT. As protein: CASFHQGDRGIDTQYF.

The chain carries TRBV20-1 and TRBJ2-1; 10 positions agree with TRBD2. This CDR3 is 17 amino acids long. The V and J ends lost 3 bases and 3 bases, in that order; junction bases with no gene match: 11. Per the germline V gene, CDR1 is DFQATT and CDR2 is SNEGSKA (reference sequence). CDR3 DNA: TGCAGTGCTAGTGCACGGGAGGGACTAGCGAGCTACAATGAGCAGTTCTTC. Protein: CSASAREGLASYNEQFF.

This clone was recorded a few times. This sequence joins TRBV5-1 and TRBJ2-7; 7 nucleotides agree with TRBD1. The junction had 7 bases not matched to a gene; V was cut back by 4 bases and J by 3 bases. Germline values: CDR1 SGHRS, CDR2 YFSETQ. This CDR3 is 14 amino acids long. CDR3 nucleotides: TGCGCCAGCAGCATACAGGGGTTGGACTACGAGCAGTACTTC. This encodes CASSIQGLDYEQYF.

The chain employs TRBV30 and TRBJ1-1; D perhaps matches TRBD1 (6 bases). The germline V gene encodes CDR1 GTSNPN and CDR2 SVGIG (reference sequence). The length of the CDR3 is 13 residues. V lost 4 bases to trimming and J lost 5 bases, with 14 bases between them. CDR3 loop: CAWMGHPGTEAFF. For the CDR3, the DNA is TGTGCCTGGATGGGACACCCGGGGACTGAAGCTTTCTTT.

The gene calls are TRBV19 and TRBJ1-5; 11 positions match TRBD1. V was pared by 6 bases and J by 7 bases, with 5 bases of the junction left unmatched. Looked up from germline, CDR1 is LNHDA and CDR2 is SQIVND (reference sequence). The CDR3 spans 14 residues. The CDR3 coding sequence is TGTGCCAGTAGGCAAGGGACAGGGGGGCAGCCCCAGCATTTT. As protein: CASRQGTGGQPQHF. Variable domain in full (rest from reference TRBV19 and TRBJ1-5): DGGITQSPKYLFRKEGQNVTLSCEQNLNHDAMYWYRQDPGQGLRLIYYSQIVNDFQKGDIAEGYSVSREKKESFPLTVTSAQKNPTAFYLCASRQGTGGQPQHFGDGTRLSIL.

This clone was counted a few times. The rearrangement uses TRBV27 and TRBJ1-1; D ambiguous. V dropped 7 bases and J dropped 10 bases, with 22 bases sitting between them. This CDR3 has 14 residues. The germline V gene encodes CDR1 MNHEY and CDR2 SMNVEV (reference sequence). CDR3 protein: CASTPFGSGVAAFF. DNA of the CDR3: TGTGCCAGCACCCCCTTCGGGTCGGGTGTCGCAGCTTTCTTT.

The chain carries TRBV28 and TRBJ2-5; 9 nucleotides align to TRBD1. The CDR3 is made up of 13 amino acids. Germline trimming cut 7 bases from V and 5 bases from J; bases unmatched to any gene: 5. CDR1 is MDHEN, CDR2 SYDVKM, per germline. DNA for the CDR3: TGTGCCAGCATTACAGGGGGCCGGGAGACCCAGTACTTC. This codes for CASITGGRETQYF. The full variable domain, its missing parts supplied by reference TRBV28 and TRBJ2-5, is DVKVTQSSRYLVKRTGEKVFLECVQDMDHENMFWYRQDPGLGLRLIYFSYDVKMKEKGDIPEGYSVSREKKERFSLILESASTNQTSMYLCASITGGRETQYFGPGTRLLVL.

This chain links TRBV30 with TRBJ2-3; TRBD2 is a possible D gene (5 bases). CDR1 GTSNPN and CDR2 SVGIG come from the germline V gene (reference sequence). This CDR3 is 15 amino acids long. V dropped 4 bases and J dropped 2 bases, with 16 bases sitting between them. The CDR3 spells CAWISSGRFTDTQYF. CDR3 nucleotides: TGTGCCTGGATCTCTTCGGGGAGATTCACAGATACGCAGTATTTT.

The CDR3, as DNA: TGTGCCAGCAGCTTGGAACGGGGGGGAGCCCAGTACTTC. Its protein is CASSLERGGAQYF. This rearrangement joins TRBV5-6 to TRBJ2-5; 8 positions agree with TRBD2. Germline V CDR1 and CDR2: SGHDT, YYEEEE. V gave up 0 bases and J gave up 9 bases; unmatched junction bases: 4. CDR3 size: 13 residues.

In nucleotides, the CDR3 is TGTGCCAGCAGCCCCGAAGGACTAGCTCGTGAGCAGTACTTC. Its translation: CASSPEGLAREQYF. The chain couples TRBV19 to TRBJ2-7, with TRBD2 matching 8 bases. The CDR3 covers 14 residues. The ends lost 9 bases at V and 7 bases at J; junction bases unmatched: 14. Germline lookup yields CDR1 LNHDA and CDR2 SQIVND (reference sequence).

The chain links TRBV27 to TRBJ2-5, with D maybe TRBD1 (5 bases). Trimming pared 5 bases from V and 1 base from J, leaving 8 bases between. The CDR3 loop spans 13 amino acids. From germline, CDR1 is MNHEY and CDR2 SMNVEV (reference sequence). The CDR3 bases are TGTGCCAGCAGTAACAGGTTCCAAGAGACCCAGTACTTC. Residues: CASSNRFQETQYF.

Written as DNA, the CDR3 is TGTGCCAGCAGTTTATTAGTTCCAATGACAGGGGTGGACGAGCAGTACTTC. Its translation: CASSLLVPMTGVDEQYF. The J gene is TRBJ2-7, the V gene TRBV27; 8 nucleotides match TRBD1. Germline V gene data show CDR1 as MNHEY and CDR2 as SMNVEV (reference sequence). The junction had 13 bases not matched to a gene; V was cut back by 1 base and J by 5 bases. The CDR3 spans 17 residues.

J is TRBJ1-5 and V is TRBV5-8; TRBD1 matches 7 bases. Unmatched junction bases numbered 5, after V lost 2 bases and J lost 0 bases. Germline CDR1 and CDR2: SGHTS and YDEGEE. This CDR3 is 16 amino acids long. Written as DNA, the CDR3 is TGTGCCAGCAGCTTACTCACAGGGGATAGCAATCAGCCCCAGCATTTT. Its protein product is CASSLLTGDSNQPQHF.

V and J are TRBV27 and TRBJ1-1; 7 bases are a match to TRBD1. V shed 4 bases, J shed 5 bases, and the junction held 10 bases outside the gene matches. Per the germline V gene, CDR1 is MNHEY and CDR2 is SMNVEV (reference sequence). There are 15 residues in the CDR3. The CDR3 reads CASSSPRTGWTEAFF. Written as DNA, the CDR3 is TGTGCCAGCAGTTCCCCCCGGACAGGATGGACTGAAGCTTTCTTT.

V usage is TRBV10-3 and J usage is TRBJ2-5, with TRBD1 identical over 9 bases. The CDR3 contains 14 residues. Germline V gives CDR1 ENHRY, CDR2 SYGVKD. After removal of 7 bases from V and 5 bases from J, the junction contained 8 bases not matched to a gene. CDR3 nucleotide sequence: TGTGCCATCAAGGGACAGGGAGATTTTGAGACCCAGTACTTC. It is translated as CAIKGQGDFETQYF.